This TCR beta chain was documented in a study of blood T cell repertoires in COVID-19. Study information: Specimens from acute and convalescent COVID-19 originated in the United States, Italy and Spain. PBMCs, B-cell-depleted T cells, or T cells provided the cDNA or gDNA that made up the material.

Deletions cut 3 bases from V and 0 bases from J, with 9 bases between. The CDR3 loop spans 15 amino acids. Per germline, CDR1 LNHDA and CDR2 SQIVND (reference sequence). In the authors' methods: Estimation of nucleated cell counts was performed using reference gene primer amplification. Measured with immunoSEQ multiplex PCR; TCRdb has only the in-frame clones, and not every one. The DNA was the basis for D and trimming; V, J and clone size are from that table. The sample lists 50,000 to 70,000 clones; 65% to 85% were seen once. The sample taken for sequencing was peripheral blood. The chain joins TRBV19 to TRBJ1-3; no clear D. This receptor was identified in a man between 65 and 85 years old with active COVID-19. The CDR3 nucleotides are TGTGCCAGTAGTATTAGCCGGCACTCTGGAAACACCATATATTTT. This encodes CASSISRHSGNTIYF.